This entry lists 29 T cell receptor beta chains sequenced from one sample in a study of cytomegalovirus exposure and HLA in healthy donors. Use of 60 Vbeta and 13 Jbeta primers characterized the PCR. Assay used: immunoSEQ multiplex PCR; TCRdb lists only in-frame clones, some missing. The sample has approximately 210,000 clones. Sequenced material: PBMCs. These receptors all come from a woman aged 30 to 39 in good health and CMV-seropositive.

J is TRBJ2-1 and V is TRBV30, with D perhaps matching TRBD1 (6 bases). The CDR3 is 12 amino acids. Trimming shortened V by 1 base and J by 13 bases, and 14 bases separated the two germline ends. The germline CDR1 and CDR2 sequences are GTSNPN and SVGIG (reference sequence). This CDR3 is CAWSGRGWGQFF. For the CDR3, the DNA is TGTGCCTGGAGTGGAAGGGGGTGGGGCCAGTTCTTC.

The chain carries TRBV6-5 and TRBJ1-3, with no clear D. V was shortened by 0 bases and J by 8 bases, with 11 bases between the two germline ends. Germline lookup yields CDR1 MNHEY and CDR2 SVGAGI. The CDR3 runs to 14 residues. Here the CDR3 reads CASSYSGGSDTIYF. As DNA, the CDR3 is TGTGCCAGCAGTTACTCCGGCGGGAGCGACACCATATATTTT.

J is TRBJ1-2 and V is TRBV4-1, with a tentative D call TRBD1 (6 bases). The CDR3 has 17 residues. V lost 4 bases and J 6 bases, leaving 24 bases between the germline ends. Germline V gives CDR1 MGHRA, CDR2 YSYEKL. This CDR3 reads CASSPLLAGAGENGYTF. CDR3 DNA sequence: TGCGCCAGCAGCCCCCTTTTGGCGGGGGCGGGGGAAAATGGCTACACCTTC.

The chain carries TRBV10-2 and TRBJ2-7; perhaps TRBD2 as D (6 bases). Germline CDR1 reads WSHSY; CDR2 reads SAAADI. The V gene lost 7 bases and the J gene lost 2 bases, with 12 bases spanning the gap. The CDR3 runs to 13 residues. DNA of the CDR3: TGCGCCAGCAAGGGCGGGGAGACCTACGAGCAGTACTTC. Its protein is CASKGGETYEQYF.

The chain links TRBV15 to TRBJ2-1; 9 positions agree with TRBD2. Germline CDR1 is LNHNV and CDR2 is YYDKDF (reference sequence). The CDR3 spans 15 residues. V lost 1 base, J lost 7 bases, and 5 bases stayed unmatched. The CDR3 nucleotides read TGTGCCACCAGCAGAGTAGGTAGCGGGAGTAATGAGCAGTTCTTC. This translates into CATSRVGSGSNEQFF.

The chain joins TRBV2 to TRBJ1-2, with D unclear. CDR3 length equals 11 residues. Per the germline V gene, CDR1 is SNHLY and CDR2 is FYNNEI. V shed 9 bases and J shed 1 base, with 6 bases lying between them. CDR3: CARRSNYGYTF. CDR3 bases: TGTGCCAGAAGGAGTAACTATGGCTACACCTTC.

The V call is TRBV11-2, the J call TRBJ2-5; D may be TRBD2 (5 bases). This CDR3 has 16 residues. Per germline, CDR1 SGHAT and CDR2 FQNNGV. Trimming took 5 bases from V and 2 from J, leaving 18 bases between them. The CDR3, as DNA: TGTGCCAGCAGCCCCGCCCGCGGGTTGCCACAAGAGACCCAGTACTTC. Protein sequence: CASSPARGLPQETQYF.

The V and J genes are TRBV5-1 and TRBJ1-4; 9 bases are shared with TRBD1. This CDR3 has 15 residues. The V and J ends lost 4 bases and 5 bases, in that order; junction bases with no gene match: 6. CDR1 and CDR2 (germline): SGHRS, YFSETQ. CDR3 sequence reads: CASSRTGTGNEKLFF. The CDR3 DNA reads as TGCGCCAGCAGCCGTACCGGGACAGGGAATGAAAAACTGTTTTTT.

This chain's CDR3 is CASSYSRRDTQYF. The DNA for the CDR3 is TGTGCCAGCAGTTACTCCCGGAGGGATACGCAGTATTTT. The J gene is TRBJ2-3, the V gene TRBV6-5, with a possible D match to TRBD2 (5 bases). Trimming took 0 bases from V and 6 from J, leaving 7 bases between them. The V gene's germline CDR1 is MNHEY and CDR2 SVGAGI. The CDR3 loop spans 13 amino acids.

This CDR3 is CASSIGQGMNTEAFF. CDR3 coding DNA: TGTGCCAGTAGTATCGGACAGGGAATGAACACTGAAGCTTTCTTT. This sequence joins TRBV19 and TRBJ1-1; 8 bases line up with TRBD1. The CDR3 runs 15 residues. CDR1 LNHDA and CDR2 SQIVND come from the germline V gene (reference sequence). Trimming at V came to 3 bases and at J to 0 bases, leaving 3 bases not matched to a gene.

The chain couples TRBV5-1 to TRBJ1-4; D is possibly TRBD1 (5 bases). Germline-derived CDR1 and CDR2 are SGHRS and YFSETQ. The CDR3 length is 14 residues. V was trimmed by 0 bases and J by 6 bases, leaving 9 bases between them. CDR3 amino acids: CASSLVGAYEKLFF. The CDR3 DNA follows: TGCGCCAGCAGCTTGGTAGGGGCATATGAAAAACTGTTTTTT. Full variable domain (rest looked up from reference TRBV5-1 and TRBJ1-4): KAGVTQTPRYLIKTRGQQVTLSCSPISGHRSVSWYQQTPGQGLQFLFEYFSETQRNKGNFPGRFSGRQFSNSRSEMNVSTLELGDSALYLCASSLVGAYEKLFFGSGTQLSVL.

V is TRBV5-1 and J is TRBJ2-2; 11 bases match TRBD1. CDR1 and CDR2 (germline): SGHRS, YFSETQ. Trimming cost V 4 bases and J 8 bases; bases outside gene matches: 7. The CDR3 length is 15 residues. The CDR3, as DNA: TGCGCCAGCAGCCAAGGACAGGGGGCGCTTGGGGAGCTGTTTTTT. The encoded protein is CASSQGQGALGELFF. Complete variable domain (other parts from reference TRBV5-1 and TRBJ2-2): KAGVTQTPRYLIKTRGQQVTLSCSPISGHRSVSWYQQTPGQGLQFLFEYFSETQRNKGNFPGRFSGRQFSNSRSEMNVSTLELGDSALYLCASSQGQGALGELFFGEGSRLTVL.

The J gene is TRBJ2-2, the V gene TRBV19; D perhaps matches TRBD1 (6 bases). Germline V gene lookup returns CDR1 LNHDA and CDR2 SQIVND (reference sequence). V gave up 5 bases and J gave up 7 bases, with 11 bases separating them. The CDR3 runs to 13 residues. DNA for the CDR3: TGTGCCAGTAGTGACAGGACGGGCGGGGAGCTGTTTTTT. Protein: CASSDRTGGELFF.

The chain recombines TRBV18 with TRBJ2-5; a weak D match, TRBD1 (7 bases). CDR1 and CDR2 from the germline V gene are KGHSH and LQKENI. The V and J ends lost 8 bases and 0 bases respectively, with 10 bases between them. The CDR3 is 13 amino acids. CDR3 coding DNA: TGTGCCAGCCTCAGGGGGGACCAAGAGACCCAGTACTTC. Encoded protein: CASLRGDQETQYF.

The chain links TRBV11-2 to TRBJ1-1; 8 positions agree with TRBD1. J lost 4 bases, V lost 5 bases, and 3 bases had no gene match. Germline CDR1 SGHAT, CDR2 FQNNGV. CDR3 length equals 13 residues. The CDR3 bases are TGTGCCAGCAGCGCGCAGGGGGCCACTGAAGCTTTCTTT. Its translation: CASSAQGATEAFF.

The V and J genes are TRBV6-1 and TRBJ1-5; the D is unclear. V was clipped by 3 bases and J by 4 bases, with 7 bases between them. The CDR3 is 13 residues long. Looked up from germline, CDR1 is MNHNS and CDR2 is SASEGT. The CDR3 region has the DNA TGTGCCAGCAGTGAGAGCCATAATCAGCCCCAGCATTTT. Its translation: CASSESHNQPQHF.

The V call is TRBV18, the J call TRBJ1-2; TRBD1 might be the D (5 bases). CDR1 and CDR2 from the germline V gene are KGHSH and LQKENI. V was pared by 6 bases and J by 2 bases, with 16 bases between. The CDR3 has 15 residues. The DNA of the CDR3 is TGTGCCAGCTCCCCTGTGGGGGGAACGAACTATGGCTACACCTTC. Protein sequence: CASSPVGGTNYGYTF.

The chain couples TRBV7-9 to TRBJ2-1, with TRBD1 identical over 9 bases. Per germline, CDR1 SEHNR and CDR2 FQNEAQ (reference sequence). V was pared by 6 bases and J by 7 bases, with 4 bases of the junction left unmatched. The CDR3 spans 13 residues. CDR3 protein: CASSLQGANEQFF. As DNA, the CDR3 is TGTGCCAGCAGTTTACAGGGGGCAAATGAGCAGTTCTTC.

This chain joins TRBV7-6 and TRBJ1-2, with D possibly matching TRBD1 (6 bases). Between the trimmed V and J ends, which lost 5 bases and 3 bases, there was a span of 10 bases. CDR1 SGHVS and CDR2 FNYEAQ come from the germline V gene. This CDR3 spans 13 amino acids. The CDR3 loop is CASSLQGDYGYTF. The CDR3, as DNA: TGTGCCAGCAGCCTACAGGGAGACTATGGCTACACCTTC.

V usage is TRBV29-1 and J usage is TRBJ1-2, with no clear D. Germline CDR1 and CDR2: SQVTM and ANQGSEA. The ends were cut back, 2 bases at V and 8 bases at J, with 3 bases in the middle. This CDR3 spans 9 amino acids. This CDR3 reads CSVEQGYTF. CDR3 nucleotides: TGCAGCGTTGAACAGGGCTACACCTTC.

CDR3 loop: CAISGSGGRAPYEQYF. CDR3 in DNA: TGTGCCATCAGTGGATCAGGGGGCCGGGCCCCTTACGAGCAGTACTTC. V and J are TRBV10-3 and TRBJ2-7; 8 nucleotides line up with TRBD1. CDR1 and CDR2 from the germline V gene are ENHRY and SYGVKD. V was clipped by 4 bases and J by 4 bases; unmatched bases: 12. CDR3 length: 16 amino acids.

V and J are TRBV19 and TRBJ1-2; TRBD1 is a possible D gene (6 bases). This CDR3 has 12 residues. V lost 8 bases to trimming and J lost 8 bases, with 15 bases between them. CDR1 is LNHDA, CDR2 SQIVND, per germline (reference sequence). In DNA form, the CDR3 reads TGTGCCAGTTCAACAGGGTTCAACGGCTACACCTTC. This codes for CASSTGFNGYTF.

The V call is TRBV7-7, the J call TRBJ2-1; 8 bases are shared with TRBD1. The germline gives CDR1 SSHAT, CDR2 FNYEAQ (reference sequence). V was pared by 4 bases and J by 3 bases, with 5 bases of the junction left unmatched. This CDR3 spans 15 amino acids. The CDR3 loop is CASSSGTGNYNEQFF. CDR3 coding DNA: TGTGCCAGCAGCTCGGGGACAGGTAACTACAATGAGCAGTTCTTC.

The chain joins TRBV7-2 to TRBJ1-2, with D hard to call. The germline V and J ends were trimmed by 5 bases and 4 bases, with 5 bases remaining between them. The CDR3 runs 11 residues. CDR1 and CDR2 from the germline V gene are SGHTA and FQGNSA. CDR3 amino acids: CASSLSYGYTF. For the CDR3, the DNA is TGTGCCAGCAGCCTATCCTATGGCTACACCTTC. Drawing the rest from reference TRBV7-2 and TRBJ1-2, the complete variable domain is GAGVSQSPSNKVTEKGKDVELRCDPISGHTALYWYRQSLGQGLEFLIYFQGNSAPDKSGLPSDRFSAERTGGSVSTLTIQRTQQEDSAVYLCASSLSYGYTFGSGTRLTVV.

The chain joins TRBV9 to TRBJ2-3, with 10 bases lining up with TRBD2. V trimming: 5 bases; J trimming: 1 base; junction bases outside the gene matches: 13. The CDR3 length is 18 residues. Germline V lookup: CDR1 SGDLS, CDR2 YYNGEE. CDR3 sequence (DNA): TGTGCCAGCAGTCTGAACCCCGAGCGGGAGGGCCGCACAGATACGCAGTATTTT. Translating gives CASSLNPEREGRTDTQYF.

This rearrangement joins TRBV10-3 to TRBJ1-1; D may be TRBD1 (5 bases). The germline CDR1 and CDR2 sequences are ENHRY and SYGVKD. The V and J ends lost 10 bases and 10 bases respectively, with 19 bases between them. The CDR3 loop spans 12 amino acids. In nucleotides, the CDR3 is TGTGCCACGGGGGAGACGGGGCGCGGAGCTTTCTTT. It specifies CATGETGRGAFF.

This chain links TRBV2 with TRBJ2-4, with D uncertain. Germline CDR1 and CDR2: SNHLY and FYNNEI. V lost 6 bases to trimming and J lost 3 bases, with 18 bases between them. This CDR3 contains 16 residues. The CDR3 nucleotides are TGTGCCAGCAGACCTACATCGGCACTAATCAAAAACATTCAGTACTTC. Protein product: CASRPTSALIKNIQYF.

This chain links TRBV5-1 with TRBJ2-1; 10 bases fit TRBD2. V lost 0 bases, J lost 10 bases, and 10 bases stayed unmatched. CDR3 length: 16 amino acids. From germline, CDR1 is SGHRS and CDR2 YFSETQ. The CDR3 loop is CASSLAIAGGGEEQFF. CDR3 in DNA: TGCGCCAGCAGCTTGGCCATAGCGGGGGGTGGCGAGGAGCAGTTCTTC.

V gene TRBV14 combines with J gene TRBJ2-4; possible D gene TRBD1, 5 bases. V lost 0 bases to trimming and J lost 8 bases, with 20 bases between them. The CDR3 loop spans 17 amino acids. The V gene's germline CDR1 is SGHDN and CDR2 FVKESK. In nucleotides, the CDR3 is TGTGCCAGCAGCCAAGACGAACAGCCCCAAGGGGCGGACATTCAGTACTTC. This codes for CASSQDEQPQGADIQYF.